Listed below are T cell receptor beta chains from one sample, sequenced in a study of T cells in Graves' hyperthyroidism and ophthalmopathy. TCRdb independently ran MiXCR on the multiplex PCR reads; one entry per CDR3 protein. The sample includes about 420,000 distinct CDR3 sequences, 15% to 19% of them seen just once. Specimen: blood. Receptors were obtained from a woman younger than 30 with Graves' hyperthyroidism. CDR3s include the opening cysteine and the closing phenylalanine or tryptophan. Fields, in order: CDR3 DNA, CDR3 protein, D gene, V gene, J gene, clone size. A D gene is named only where the DNA matches it firmly. Clone sizes are given selectively: once, few, many, or a class where the clone is expanded.

CDR3 DNA: TGTGCCGGCAGCCCATCAGCCGCGAACACCGGGGAGCTGTTTTTT
CDR3 protein: CAGSPSAANTGELFF
D gene: .
V gene: TRBV7-9
J gene: TRBJ2-2
clone size: many

CDR3 DNA: TGTGCCAGCAGCGTAGGTCCAGGGACGGGGGGAATGAACACTGAAGCTTTCTTT
CDR3 protein: CASSVGPGTGGMNTEAFF
D gene: .
V gene: TRBV9
J gene: TRBJ1-1
clone size: many

CDR3 DNA: TGTGCCAGCAGGTCAACCAGAGATGAGCAGTTCTTC
CDR3 protein: CASRSTRDEQFF
D gene: .
V gene: TRBV11-2
J gene: TRBJ2-1
clone size: many

CDR3 DNA: TGTGCCAGCAACCTGGGACTAGCGGGGGTCGAGCAGTACTTC
CDR3 protein: CASNLGLAGVEQYF
D gene: TRBD2
V gene: TRBV28
J gene: TRBJ2-7
clone size: many

CDR3 DNA: TGCAGTGCTCTTAAGGAATCTTTGGGGGCGAGCGATCAGCCCCAGCATTTT
CDR3 protein: CSALKESLGASDQPQHF
D gene: .
V gene: TRBV20-1
J gene: TRBJ1-5
clone size: many

CDR3 DNA: TGTGCCAGCAGTTACCCTCCTCGAGCGGGTGCCCCTCCGAACCAGTACTTC
CDR3 protein: CASSYPPRAGAPPNQYF
D gene: .
V gene: TRBV6-5
J gene: TRBJ2-5
clone size: many

CDR3 DNA: TGCGCCAGCAGCCAAGATAGAGATGGACAGTACGAGCAGTACTTC
CDR3 protein: CASSQDRDGQYEQYF
D gene: .
V gene: TRBV4-3
J gene: TRBJ2-7
clone size: .

CDR3 DNA: TGCAGTGCTTCTACAGGGCCCGGAAACACCATATATTTT
CDR3 protein: CSASTGPGNTIYF
D gene: .
V gene: TRBV20-1
J gene: TRBJ1-3
clone size: many

CDR3 DNA: TGTGCCAGCAGCTTAGGGGACAGGAGCACAGATACGCAGTATTTT
CDR3 protein: CASSLGDRSTDTQYF
D gene: TRBD1
V gene: TRBV7-3
J gene: TRBJ2-3
clone size: many

CDR3 DNA: TGTGCCAGCAGTCGACAGGGCCTCTCCTACAATGAGCAGTTCTTC
CDR3 protein: CASSRQGLSYNEQFF
D gene: TRBD1
V gene: TRBV6-1
J gene: TRBJ2-1
clone size: many

CDR3 DNA: TGTGCCAGCAGCCCTGGGACAGACTTGAACACTGAAGCTTTCTTT
CDR3 protein: CASSPGTDLNTEAFF
D gene: TRBD1
V gene: TRBV5-5
J gene: TRBJ1-1
clone size: .

CDR3 DNA: TGCAGTGCTAGGCGTGTAGGGGGGAATGAGCAGTTCTTC
CDR3 protein: CSARRVGGNEQFF
D gene: .
V gene: TRBV20-1
J gene: TRBJ2-1
clone size: many

CDR3 DNA: TGTGCCAGCTCACCTCAATCAGAGCAGTACTTC
CDR3 protein: CASSPQSEQYF
D gene: .
V gene: TRBV18
J gene: TRBJ2-7
clone size: .

CDR3 DNA: TGTGCCAGCAGCCGATTAACAGGGGGATCGGGCAATGAGCAGTTCTTC
CDR3 protein: CASSRLTGGSGNEQFF
D gene: TRBD1
V gene: TRBV14
J gene: TRBJ2-1
clone size: many

CDR3 DNA: TGTGCCAGCAGCCGAGTTTCGGTGGCAGGCTACACCTTC
CDR3 protein: CASSRVSVAGYTF
D gene: .
V gene: TRBV3-1
J gene: TRBJ1-2
clone size: many

CDR3 DNA: TGTGCCAGCAGCTTCGTAGAGGACTATGGCTACACCTTC
CDR3 protein: CASSFVEDYGYTF
D gene: .
V gene: TRBV7-2
J gene: TRBJ1-2
clone size: many

CDR3 DNA: TGTGCCAGCAGAACAGGGGGCCGGGTTAACTATGGCTACACCTTC
CDR3 protein: CASRTGGRVNYGYTF
D gene: TRBD1
V gene: TRBV2
J gene: TRBJ1-2
clone size: .